This entry is about one TCR beta chain. Its antigen is currently not known. Base-call qualities are not available, and no considerably larger clone is one nucleotide away. A patient counted as having stable Graves' hyperthyroidism if no progression to ophthalmopathy occurred over 18 months of follow-up. Hyperthyroidism patients were aged 18 to 65 years and newly diagnosed, with disease duration of less than 2 months. Any patient with an uncontrolled infection, another autoimmune disease, pregnancy or lactation was excluded. Diagnoses were based on clinical symptoms, serum thyroxine and TRAb, thyroid ultrasound and orbital computed tomography. PBMCs were separated from about 10 ml of fresh peripheral blood using Ficoll-Paque density gradient centrifugation. Total RNA was extracted using Trizol reagent, and RNA quality was assessed on an Agilent 2100 Bioanalyzer. The data were obtained in a study of T cells in Graves' hyperthyroidism and ophthalmopathy (dated by TCRdb to the late 2010s). For the study in its entirety: Peripheral blood samples were taken at initial diagnosis, before any treatment was given. To identify distinguishing TCR V-J signatures, a discovery cohort of roughly 100 patients was used, comprising 43 with Graves' ophthalmopathy and roughly 60 with stable Graves' hyperthyroidism. Prospective prediction of ophthalmopathy was tested in an independent validation cohort consisting of fewer than 20 hyperthyroidism patients and around 16 patients who later progressed to ophthalmopathy. For training and testing, the 100 or so patients in the discovery cohort were randomly divided in a 7:3 ratio. Thyroid tissue and blood T-cell repertoires from six Graves' hyperthyroidism patients were also compared in the study. Once sampling was done, hyperthyroidism patients were given methimazole at a starting dose of 30 mg daily, whereas ophthalmopathy patients were given high-dose intravenous methylprednisolone. TCR Vbeta CDR3 sequencing of 130 to 150 peripheral blood samples (under 45 ophthalmopathy, some 75 hyperthyroidism and roughly 17 progressor patients) is reported in the paper. Results the study describes overall, beyond this receptor: During validation, the model predicted progression to ophthalmopathy a median of about 5.9 months ahead of onset, with more than 55% sensitivity and around 72% specificity. Blood samples also contained most of the expanded thyroid clonotypes (frequency above 0.001), which suggests that blood repertoires may reflect thyroid immune responses. A 13 V-J signature model separated ophthalmopathy from stable hyperthyroidism, with about 88% sensitivity and around 84% specificity in cross-validation and 80%/75% in testing. No statistical method was used to set the sample size in advance, and investigators knew the group allocation.

TCR beta CDR3 regions were amplified from RNA transcripts. For the first round of RT-PCR on the TCR CDR3, the HTBI primer set was used together with the Qiagen OneStep RT-PCR kit. Libraries were constructed in a second round of multiplex PCR, after which size selection and purification were carried out. Sequencing of the libraries was done on an Illumina HiSeq2000 using paired-end 100 bp reads. The authors' analysis ran thus. SOAPnuke was used to process the raw data, with reads discarded if the reads contained adapters or uncalled bases, had a mean Phred below 15, or lacked an exact constant-primer or identifier match. COPE v1.2.5 was used to merge high-quality paired reads, and clonotypes were defined as unique nucleotide sequences. MiTCR v1.1 was used to align the clonotypes against IMGT TRBV, TRBD and TRBJ reference segments. The analysis was restricted to V-J combinations with a frequency above 0.0001, which together covered about 99% of the repertoires. The TCS score was defined as the ratio of F50 (clonal expansion) to E x V (chaos), calculated using BLOSUM62-based TCRdist between CDR3 peptides within each V-J. Welch's t-statistics and random forest reduced approximately 520 V-J features to 10 to 15, which were used in a naive Bayes classifier (R e1071). TCRdb applied fastp at Q25 and MiXCR to the public reads, then kept only in-frame beta chains. Rows with one shared CDR3 protein collapse into an entry with the most common genes and DNA. The authors' filters were not applied to this entry. This sample is represented by 500,000 to 750,000 distinct CDR3 sequences; 15% to 19% of them were singletons. The ten largest clones take up roughly 7.3% of the sample.

The receptor was derived from a woman aged 25 to 39 with Graves' hyperthyroidism. Sequencing used blood.

The CDR3 protein sequence reads: CASSLPLDGKQYF. Here is the DNA: TGCGCCAGCAGCCTCCCGCTGGACGGGAAGCAGTACTTC. The rearranged chain carries TRBV4-1 and TRBJ2-7; TRBD2 is perhaps the D gene, given 5 matching bases. A distance of 15 bases separates the germline ends of V and J, which lose 4 bases and 8 bases respectively. The CDR3 holds 13 amino acids from the cysteine to the phenylalanine. The only DNA kept is the CDR3, 39 bases in frame from the first base. The germline V gene provides CDR1 MGHRA and CDR2 YSYEKL.